These T cell receptor beta chains were read from a single sample in a study of regulatory T cells in long-lasting Graves disease. TCRdb analysed the multiplex PCR reads with MiXCR anew, one entry per CDR3 protein. The sample shows over 350,000 distinct CDR3 sequences, around 15% of them seen only once. These data were also filed under a second study, of T cells in Graves' hyperthyroidism and ophthalmopathy.

The sequencing here drew on peripheral blood mononuclear cells (PBMCs), taken at new diagnosis, from a patient treated with antithyroid drugs. The receptors originated from a woman aged 45-65 years with Graves disease. Each CDR3 is given with its conserved first and last residue. D genes are given only for firm matches. The size field is filled for only some rows; it gives once, few, many or a size class.

TRBD1	.	TRBV20-1	TRBJ1-4	CSAGRTGNEKLFF	TGCAGTGCTGGCCGGACAGGGAATGAAAAACTGTTTTTT
TRBD1	many	TRBV12-3/TRBV12-4	TRBJ1-1	CASSGGTESRLLIEAFF	TGTGCCAGCAGTGGCGGGACAGAATCACGTTTGTTAATAGAAGCTTTCTTT
TRBD1	many	TRBV29-1	TRBJ2-7	CSVALTGGLSYEQYF	TGCAGCGTCGCACTAACAGGGGGCCTCTCCTACGAGCAGTACTTC
.	many	TRBV11-2	TRBJ2-4	CASSLDRDSFKGDIQYF	TGTGCCAGCAGCTTAGACAGGGACTCCTTTAAGGGAGACATTCAGTACTTC
TRBD1	many	TRBV28	TRBJ1-2	CASSVPNRGFYGYTF	TGTGCCAGCAGTGTGCCCAACAGGGGTTTCTATGGCTACACCTTC
TRBD1	.	TRBV19	TRBJ1-2	CASSPPGTGYYGYTF	TGTGCCAGTAGTCCCCCCGGGACAGGGTACTATGGCTACACCTTC
.	many	TRBV5-1	TRBJ2-5	CASSFEETQYF	TGTGCCAGCAGCTTCGAAGAGACCCAGTACTTC
TRBD1	many	TRBV7-2	TRBJ1-4	CASSRNRGEKLFF	TGTGCCAGCAGCCGAAACAGGGGGGAAAAACTGTTTTTT
.	.	TRBV30	TRBJ1-1	CAWADHGETEAFF	TGTGCCTGGGCGGATCATGGGGAGACTGAAGCTTTCTTT
.	many	TRBV6-1	TRBJ1-1	CATHRGMNTEAFF	TGTGCCACCCACCGGGGCATGAACACTGAAGCTTTCTTT
.	many	TRBV12-3/TRBV12-4	TRBJ2-1	CASSSLGRAFF	TGTGCCAGCAGTTCACTAGGGCGGGCGTTCTTC
.	few	TRBV5-5	TRBJ2-7	CASSSSVLASEQYF	TGTGCCAGCAGCTCATCCGTTTTGGCCTCTGAGCAGTACTTC
TRBD1	.	TRBV5-1	TRBJ2-1	CASSGRGRGRPGEQFF	TGCGCCAGCAGCGGCAGGGGCAGGGGGCGCCCCGGTGAGCAGTTCTTC
.	few	TRBV6-1	TRBJ2-2	CASRLDSAGELFF	TGTGCCAGCAGGCTAGATTCCGCCGGGGAGCTGTTTTTT
.	many	TRBV11-2	TRBJ2-7	CASSLYHEQYF	TGTGCCAGCAGCTTATACCACGAGCAGTACTTC
.	.	TRBV10-3	TRBJ2-3	CAISESGGTSTDTQYF	TGTGCCATCAGTGAGTCGGGCGGGACAAGCACAGATACGCAGTATTTT
.	.	TRBV10-3	TRBJ2-2	CAIPAGRGGELFF	TGTGCCATCCCGGCTGGGCGTGGCGGGGAGCTGTTTTTT
.	.	TRBV5-6	TRBJ1-5	CASSLNSGAKGPNQPQHF	TGTGCCAGCAGCCTCAATTCCGGGGCGAAGGGGCCTAATCAGCCCCAGCATTTT
.	few	TRBV6-2/TRBV6-3	TRBJ2-7	CASSYSRGVSYEQYF	TGTGCCAGCAGTTACTCTAGAGGGGTCTCCTACGAGCAGTACTTC
.	many	TRBV28	TRBJ2-1	CASSLRGPYNEQFF	TGTGCCAGCAGTTTAAGAGGTCCCTACAATGAGCAGTTCTTC
TRBD2	few	TRBV29-1	TRBJ2-7	CSVGGSSGTYEQYF	TGCAGCGTTGGGGGGTCTAGCGGGACCTACGAGCAGTACTTC
.	many	TRBV7-8	TRBJ2-7	CASSLVPGASTWEQYF	TGTGCCAGCAGCTTAGTCCCCGGGGCCTCTACGTGGGAGCAGTACTTC
.	.	TRBV7-2	TRBJ2-1	CASSLLVNEQFF	TGTGCCAGCAGCTTACTAGTCAATGAGCAGTTCTTC
.	many	TRBV6-2/TRBV6-3	TRBJ2-1	CASSIYPPGDPSSYNEQFF	TGTGCCAGCAGCATATATCCCCCGGGCGATCCGAGCTCCTACAATGAGCAGTTCTTC
.	.	TRBV27	TRBJ2-7	CASSWNGYEQYF	TGTGCCAGCAGCTGGAACGGGTACGAGCAGTACTTC
.	few	TRBV27	TRBJ1-5	CASSLDPLGDQPQHF	TGTGCCAGCAGTTTAGACCCACTTGGGGATCAGCCCCAGCATTTT
TRBD1	few	TRBV12-5	TRBJ1-2	CASGIAGTGAYGYTF	TGTGCTAGTGGTATCGCCGGGACAGGGGCCTATGGCTACACCTTC
TRBD2	few	TRBV6-5	TRBJ2-1	CASSYSTSGRGEQFF	TGTGCCAGCAGTTACTCAACTAGCGGGAGGGGTGAGCAGTTCTTC
TRBD1	.	TRBV29-1	TRBJ2-5	CSVEEGTDQETQYF	TGCAGCGTTGAAGAAGGGACAGACCAAGAGACCCAGTACTTC
.	few	TRBV20-1	TRBJ2-7	CSAPLHRNYEQYF	TGCAGTGCCCCATTACACAGGAACTACGAGCAGTACTTC
.	many	TRBV7-3	TRBJ2-1	CASSLGRVFDNEQFF	TGTGCCAGCAGCTTAGGAAGGGTCTTCGACAATGAGCAGTTCTTC
.	once	TRBV5-1	TRBJ2-7	CASSLRQTQGGEQYF	TGCGCCAGCAGCTTGAGACAGACGCAAGGAGGCGAGCAGTACTTC
.	.	TRBV30	TRBJ2-5	CAWSTGSETQYF	TGTGCCTGGAGTACAGGGTCCGAGACCCAGTACTTC
TRBD1	many	TRBV28	TRBJ2-7	CASSLAGQGNNEQYF	TGTGCCAGCAGTTTGGCGGGACAGGGAAATAACGAGCAGTACTTC
.	few	TRBV29-1	TRBJ2-7	CSVNTGTGSYEQYF	TGCAGCGTGAACACCGGGACGGGCTCCTACGAGCAGTACTTC
.	few	TRBV29-1	TRBJ2-1	CSVVFGTNEQFF	TGCAGCGTTGTGTTCGGCACCAATGAGCAGTTCTTC
TRBD2	many	TRBV11-2	TRBJ2-7	CASSLVSGSGAHNEQYF	TGTGCCAGCAGCTTAGTTAGCGGGAGTGGGGCACATAACGAGCAGTACTTC
.	few	TRBV6-1	TRBJ2-2	CASSQPGATGELFF	TGTGCCAGCAGCCAACCGGGTGCCACCGGGGAGCTGTTTTTT
TRBD2	few	TRBV20-1	TRBJ2-2	CSARGFGTSGRNTNTGELFF	TGCAGTGCTAGAGGATTTGGGACTAGCGGGAGAAACACCAACACCGGGGAGCTGTTTTTT
.	many	TRBV11-2	TRBJ2-7	CASSLAPLYEQYF	TGTGCCAGCAGCTTAGCCCCCCTCTACGAGCAGTACTTC
TRBD1	few	TRBV10-3	TRBJ1-4	CAISAGTGGATNEKLFF	TGTGCCATCAGTGCCGGGACAGGGGGTGCAACTAATGAAAAACTGTTTTTT
TRBD1	many	TRBV27	TRBJ1-5	CASSLSGGYNQPQHF	TGTGCCAGCAGTCTATCAGGGGGGTACAATCAGCCCCAGCATTTT
TRBD2	few	TRBV9	TRBJ2-7	CASSVAPGGYEQYF	TGTGCCAGCAGCGTAGCTCCGGGAGGCTACGAGCAGTACTTC
TRBD2	many	TRBV20-1	TRBJ2-1	CSATPGLAGGEQFF	TGCAGTGCCACCCCGGGACTAGCGGGAGGTGAGCAGTTCTTC
TRBD1	.	TRBV30	TRBJ1-2	CAWSATGPYGYTF	TGTGCCTGGAGCGCGACAGGGCCCTATGGCTACACCTTC